This T cell receptor beta chain was observed in a study of cytomegalovirus exposure and HLA in healthy donors. In the study overall: Unique TCRs numbering about 87 million, obtained from HLA-typed donors, made up an early data release. Among the 300 to 500 donors who were genotyped, approximately 84% fell in the genetic ancestry cluster that is associated with self-reported Caucasian donors. General study points: The authors later found TCR association rates varying by HLA locus, with DRB1 most and HLA-C fewest.

The PCR made use of 60 Vbeta and 13 Jbeta primers. Study processing details: Later analysis identified 80 million to 90 million unique TCR beta chains, roughly 11 million shared. Only in-frame clones appear in the TCRdb table, and some are missing; sequencing was by immunoSEQ multiplex PCR. The V and J calls and clone size are taken from that table; D and trimming were inferred from the DNA. The sample has fewer than 120,000 clones, over 60% seen once; the top ten hold around 15%. Per the germline V gene, CDR1 is MNHNS and CDR2 is SASEGT. The CDR3 has 14 residues. With V trimmed by 3 bases and J by 3 bases, 3 bases remained unmatched. This clone occurred a few times. The antigen remains undetermined.

The receptor was isolated from a man aged 30 to 45 in good health and CMV-seropositive. Sequencing input: PBMCs. The V and J genes are TRBV6-1 and TRBJ2-7; 9 nucleotides match TRBD1. The CDR3 spells CASSDTGGRYEQYF. In DNA form, the CDR3 reads TGTGCCAGCAGTGATACAGGGGGCCGCTACGAGCAGTACTTC.